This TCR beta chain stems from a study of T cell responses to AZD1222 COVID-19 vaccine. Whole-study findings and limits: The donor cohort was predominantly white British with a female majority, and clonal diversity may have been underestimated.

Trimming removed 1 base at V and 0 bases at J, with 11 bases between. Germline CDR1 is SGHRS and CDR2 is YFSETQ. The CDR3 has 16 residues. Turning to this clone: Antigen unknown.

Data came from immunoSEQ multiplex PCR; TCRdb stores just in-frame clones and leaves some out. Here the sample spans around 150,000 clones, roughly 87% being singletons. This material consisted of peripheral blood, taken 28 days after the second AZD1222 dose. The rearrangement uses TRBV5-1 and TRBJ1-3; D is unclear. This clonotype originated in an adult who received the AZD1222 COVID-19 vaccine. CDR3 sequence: CASSLWGEASGNTIYF. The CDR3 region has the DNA TGCGCCAGCAGCTTGTGGGGAGAGGCCTCTGGAAACACCATATATTTT.